The 15 T cell receptor beta chains presented below share a single source sample, sequenced in a study of cytomegalovirus exposure and HLA in healthy donors. PCR used 60 Vbeta primers and 13 Jbeta primers. Repertoires were generated with immunoSEQ multiplex PCR, while TCRdb's copy carries only in-frame clones and drops some. Of about 180,000 clones listed, around four fifths were seen once; the top ten hold roughly an eighth. Sequencing input: PBMCs. Receptors were obtained from a woman aged 50 to 60 in good health and CMV-seropositive.

J is TRBJ1-1 and V is TRBV2, with a tentative D call TRBD1 (5 bases). CDR1 and CDR2 (germline): SNHLY, FYNNEI. This CDR3 is built from 15 residues. The V gene lost 1 base and the J gene lost 4 bases, with 13 bases spanning the gap. In nucleotides, the CDR3 is TGTGCCAGCAGTGAAGGACAGTGGGGTAGCACTGAAGCTTTCTTT. Translated, it gives CASSEGQWGSTEAFF.

The chain joins TRBV5-4 to TRBJ1-3; 7 bases line up with TRBD1. Germline V gene data show CDR1 as SGHNT and CDR2 as YYREEE (reference sequence). The V gene end was trimmed by 4 bases and the J gene end by 0 bases; junction bases not matched to a gene: 7. This CDR3 has 16 residues. CDR3 region: CASSAGQVFSGNTIYF. Written as DNA, the CDR3 is TGTGCCAGCAGCGCCGGACAGGTTTTCTCTGGAAACACCATATATTTT.

This chain links TRBV6-1 with TRBJ1-1; no definite D call. Germline V lookup: CDR1 MNHNS, CDR2 SASEGT. The length of the CDR3 is 15 residues. V was trimmed by 7 bases and J by 0 bases, leaving 15 bases between them. For the CDR3, the DNA is TGTGCCAGCAACCGGCCAGACCGGGTGAACACTGAAGCTTTCTTT. This translates into CASNRPDRVNTEAFF.

V gene TRBV5-1 combines with J gene TRBJ2-1; D is perhaps TRBD2 (7 bases). The CDR3 loop spans 15 amino acids. Germline V lookup: CDR1 SGHRS, CDR2 YFSETQ. Between the trimmed V and J ends, which lost 6 bases and 8 bases, there was a span of 21 bases. The DNA of the CDR3 is TGCGCCAGCACCCTAGGGGGGGGCGCGCTCGATGAGCAGTTCTTC. This sequence encodes CASTLGGGALDEQFF.

The chain carries TRBV28 and TRBJ2-2; 10 bases map to TRBD1. Per germline, CDR1 MDHEN and CDR2 SYDVKM. J gave up 5 bases and V 6 bases, and 3 bases lay outside the gene matches. This CDR3 is built from 14 residues. CDR3 loop: CASRGQGDTGELFF. CDR3 DNA: TGTGCCAGCAGAGGACAGGGGGATACCGGGGAGCTGTTTTTT.

As for this clone: The germline gene is not matched at one end of the junction; a read error may be the cause. The same CDR3 arises from other DNA sequences in this sample as well. The genes are TRBV7-8 and TRBJ2-4; weak D call: TRBD2 (6 bases). The CDR3 is 14 residues long. CDR1 and CDR2 (germline): SGHVS, FQNEAQ. This CDR3 reads CASSFDPGGNIQYF. The CDR3 DNA is TGTGCCAGTAGCTTCGACCCTGGGGGGAACATTCAGTACTTC.

This clone was recorded a few times. V and J are TRBV7-9 and TRBJ2-7, with TRBD1 matching 7 bases. V lost 5 bases and J lost 3; bases outside the gene matches: 13. There are 16 residues in the CDR3. Per germline, CDR1 SEHNR and CDR2 FQNEAQ (reference sequence). CDR3 region: CASSPRTGAGGYEQYF. CDR3 DNA sequence: TGTGCCAGCAGCCCACGTACCGGAGCAGGGGGCTACGAGCAGTACTTC. The complete variable domain, with remaining parts taken from reference TRBV7-9 and TRBJ2-7, reads DTGVSQNPRHKITKRGQNVTFRCDPISEHNRLYWYRQTLGQGPEFLTYFQNEAQLEKSRLLSDRFSAERPKGSFSTLEIQRTEQGDSAMYLCASSPRTGAGGYEQYFGPGTRLTVT.

The V call is TRBV5-6, the J call TRBJ2-7; TRBD1 agrees at 9 bases. CDR1 and CDR2 (germline): SGHDT, YYEEEE. This CDR3 region has 15 residues. V shed 4 bases and J 3 bases; nucleotides not matched to a gene: 8. CDR3 sequence (DNA): TGTGCCAGCAGCAGCCACAGGGGGCGCGGCTACGAGCAGTACTTC. Translating it yields CASSSHRGRGYEQYF.

This rearrangement joins TRBV5-5 to TRBJ1-2; unclear D gene. CDR1 and CDR2 from the germline V gene are SGHKS and YYEKEE (reference sequence). Trimming left V 0 bases short and J 8 bases short, with 11 bases between. This CDR3 is 13 amino acids long. CDR3 protein: CASSLDSLEGYTF. The CDR3 nucleotides read TGTGCCAGCAGCTTGGATTCACTCGAGGGCTACACCTTC.

The rearrangement links TRBV13 to TRBJ2-7; tentative D call: TRBD1 (5 bases). Germline V lookup: CDR1 PRHDT, CDR2 FYEKMQ (reference sequence). This CDR3 spans 12 amino acids. V lost 1 base and J 6 bases, leaving 7 bases between the germline ends. CDR3 sequence reads: CASSLEGAEQYF. The CDR3 DNA sequence: TGTGCCAGCAGCTTAGAAGGGGCCGAGCAGTACTTC.

J is TRBJ1-1 and V is TRBV5-6; 7 bases fit TRBD1. Per germline, CDR1 SGHDT and CDR2 YYEEEE. CDR3 length: 15 amino acids. The junction had 2 bases not matched to a gene; V was cut back by 0 bases and J by 0 bases. For the CDR3, the DNA is TGTGCCAGCAGCTTGGTACAGGGGCTGAACACTGAAGCTTTCTTT. Translated: CASSLVQGLNTEAFF.

This chain joins TRBV19 and TRBJ1-1; D remains ambiguous. The V and J ends lost 3 bases and 0 bases respectively, with 8 bases between them. The CDR3 length is 14 residues. Germline V gene data show CDR1 as LNHDA and CDR2 as SQIVND (reference sequence). The chain's CDR3 is CASSIGQLNTEAFF. Here the CDR3 DNA reads TGTGCCAGTAGTATTGGTCAGTTGAACACTGAAGCTTTCTTT.

The chain employs TRBV30 and TRBJ1-1, with D unresolved. V was pared by 0 bases and J by 3 bases, with 5 bases between. There are 12 residues in the CDR3. CDR1 GTSNPN and CDR2 SVGIG come from the germline V gene (reference sequence). The CDR3 sequence: CAWSVLHTEAFF. The CDR3 coding sequence is TGTGCCTGGAGTGTTCTACACACTGAAGCTTTCTTT.

In this sample, this clone turned up a few times. The chain employs TRBV27 and TRBJ2-1, with D perhaps TRBD1 (5 bases). V dropped 5 bases and J dropped 0 bases, with 11 bases sitting between them. The germline CDR1 and CDR2 sequences are MNHEY and SMNVEV (reference sequence). The CDR3 spans 15 residues. CDR3: CASSGADSSYNEQFF. The CDR3 DNA is TGTGCCAGCAGTGGGGCTGACAGCTCCTACAATGAGCAGTTCTTC.

J is TRBJ2-1 and V is TRBV7-9; a possible D gene is TRBD2 (7 bases). The CDR3 has 15 amino acids. Germline CDR1 reads SEHNR; CDR2 reads FQNEAQ (reference sequence). Trimming stripped 5 bases from V and 5 bases from J, with 16 bases between. This CDR3 is CASSQPGGLDNEQFF. In nucleotides, the CDR3 is TGTGCCAGCAGCCAACCGGGGGGCCTAGACAATGAGCAGTTCTTC.